These 10 T cell receptor beta chains share one sample of origin, sequenced in a study of Ad26.COV2.S vaccination and SARS-CoV-2 variants. TCRdb's copy holds only in-frame clones and misses some; the assay was immunoSEQ multiplex PCR. The table shows roughly 460,000 clones, with 89% occurring only once. As for treatment: some 19 received Ad26.COV2.S at low or high dose, single or two shots; five or six received placebo; per-sample allocation not given. All samples were drawn on day 63, counting from the first vaccine or placebo injection. Sequencing was performed on peripheral blood, taken in a trial of Ad26.COV2.S vaccine versus placebo. These receptors were collected from a person aged 18-60 years who received the Ad26.COV2.S COVID-19 vaccine or a placebo.

This clone turned up a few times. The rearrangement uses TRBV6-1 and TRBJ1-2; no reliable D call. The CDR3 is 14 residues long. Trimming removed 0 bases at V and 4 bases at J, with 9 bases between. Germline assignment: CDR1 MNHNS and CDR2 SASEGT. CDR3 sequence (DNA): TGTGCCAGCAGTGAAGCACCACGGGTCTATGGCTACACCTTC. The encoded protein is CASSEAPRVYGYTF.

This chain links TRBV5-6 with TRBJ2-4, with 7 bases fitting TRBD1. CDR3 size: 14 residues. With 3 bases clipped from V and 2 bases from J, the junction kept 2 bases outside the gene matches. The germline V gene has CDR1 SGHDT and CDR2 YYEEEE. The CDR3 reads CASSSGGTKNIQYF. The CDR3 bases are TGTGCCAGCAGCTCAGGGGGAACCAAAAACATTCAGTACTTC.

The V call is TRBV28, the J call TRBJ2-5; 11 bases match TRBD1. V was pared by 5 bases and J by 6 bases, with 11 bases of the junction left unmatched. The CDR3 sequence is 16 residues long. CDR1 is MDHEN, CDR2 SYDVKM, per germline. The chain's CDR3 is CASSMPLDRGHQTQYF. The CDR3 region has the DNA TGTGCCAGCAGTATGCCGCTGGACAGGGGGCATCAGACCCAGTACTTC.

The gene calls are TRBV11-2 and TRBJ2-3, with D possibly matching TRBD2 (6 bases). The germline V gene encodes CDR1 SGHAT and CDR2 FQNNGV. This CDR3 contains 15 residues. Between the trimmed V and J ends, which lost 2 bases and 9 bases, there was a span of 18 bases. CDR3 DNA: TGTGCCAGCAGCTTATTCGTCGGCGGGACCGAAACGCAGTATTTT. As protein: CASSLFVGGTETQYF.

V gene TRBV19 combines with J gene TRBJ2-3; TRBD1 or TRBD2 may be the D gene (6 bases each). This CDR3 contains 14 residues. Trimming took 6 bases from V and 0 from J, leaving 10 bases between them. Germline values: CDR1 LNHDA, CDR2 SQIVND (reference sequence). CDR3 in DNA: TGTGCCAGTAGATGGGGGGCCAGCACAGATACGCAGTATTTT. It specifies CASRWGASTDTQYF.

This chain's CDR3 is CASSYAGPAYEQYF. The CDR3 coding sequence is TGTGCCAGCAGTTACGCCGGGCCCGCCTACGAGCAGTACTTC. This chain uses TRBV6-5 with TRBJ2-7; D gene uncertain. This CDR3 has 14 residues. CDR1 is MNHEY and CDR2 is SVGAGI in the germline V gene. V was cut by 2 bases and J by 2 bases, with 10 bases left in between.

This sequence joins TRBV11-2 and TRBJ2-2; 7 bases agree with TRBD2. V lost 1 base to trimming and J lost 6 bases; unmatched junction nucleotides: 8. Germline lookup yields CDR1 SGHAT and CDR2 FQNNGV. The CDR3 contains 16 residues. The chain's CDR3 is CASSLVGGRPAGELFF. For the CDR3, the DNA is TGTGCCAGCAGCTTAGTGGGCGGGAGACCTGCCGGGGAGCTGTTTTTT.

Comments on this clone: Other DNA sequences from this sample encode an identical CDR3 as well. The chain couples TRBV11-3 to TRBJ2-2; no firm D call. The CDR3 contains 13 residues. V gave up 1 base and J gave up 6 bases, with 6 bases separating them. Germline V gene lookup returns CDR1 SGHNT and CDR2 YENEEA. CDR3 coding DNA: TGTGCCAGCAGCTTAGGAGTGGCCGGGGAGCTGTTTTTT. Its translation: CASSLGVAGELFF.

The chain couples TRBV2 to TRBJ2-7; TRBD2 agrees at 12 bases. This CDR3 spans 14 amino acids. Germline values: CDR1 SNHLY, CDR2 FYNNEI. Trimming took 6 bases from V and 2 from J; bases not matched to a gene: 2. CDR3 sequence: CASRTSGGTYEQYF. The CDR3 region has the DNA TGTGCCAGCAGGACTAGCGGGGGTACCTACGAGCAGTACTTC.

The chain combines TRBV28 with TRBJ1-2, with TRBD1 matching over 8 bases. Germline lookup yields CDR1 MDHEN and CDR2 SYDVKM. CDR3 length: 13 residues. J was trimmed by 7 bases and V by 4 bases; bases with no gene match: 5. Written as DNA, the CDR3 is TGTGCCAGCAGTTCAGGGACAGGTCTTGGCTACACCTTC. This gives the protein CASSSGTGLGYTF.